The clone carrying this T cell receptor beta chain has a single count. Individuals drawn from under 30 US areas were about 18 to 90 years old. All recovered Cohort 3 donors got two negative PCRs, got clearance, or saw symptom resolution. The assay was immunoSEQ multiplex PCR, and TCRdb's table has in-frame clones only and misses some. This table holds about 200,000 clones, around 92% found once. This specimen comes from a study of blood T cell repertoires in COVID-19. Turning to the study itself: PBMCs, B-cell-depleted T cells, or T cells provided the cDNA or gDNA that made up the material.

The V end lost 0 bases, the J end lost 2 bases, and 14 bases lay between the germline ends. This CDR3 is built from 16 residues. CDR1 and CDR2 from the germline V gene are SGHRS and YFSETQ. This TCR was recovered from a young woman who had recovered from COVID-19. Sequencing input: PBMCs or T cells enriched from blood (not recorded which). This chain connects TRBV5-1 to TRBJ2-5; D might be TRBD1 (6 bases). CDR3 residues: CASSLDGGGLQETQYF. CDR3 coding DNA: TGCGCCAGCAGCTTGGATGGGGGCGGGCTACAAGAGACCCAGTACTTC. The full variable domain, with the rest looked up from reference TRBV5-1 and TRBJ2-5, is KAGVTQTPRYLIKTRGQQVTLSCSPISGHRSVSWYQQTPGQGLQFLFEYFSETQRNKGNFPGRFSGRQFSNSRSEMNVSTLELGDSALYLCASSLDGGGLQETQYFGPGTRLLVL.